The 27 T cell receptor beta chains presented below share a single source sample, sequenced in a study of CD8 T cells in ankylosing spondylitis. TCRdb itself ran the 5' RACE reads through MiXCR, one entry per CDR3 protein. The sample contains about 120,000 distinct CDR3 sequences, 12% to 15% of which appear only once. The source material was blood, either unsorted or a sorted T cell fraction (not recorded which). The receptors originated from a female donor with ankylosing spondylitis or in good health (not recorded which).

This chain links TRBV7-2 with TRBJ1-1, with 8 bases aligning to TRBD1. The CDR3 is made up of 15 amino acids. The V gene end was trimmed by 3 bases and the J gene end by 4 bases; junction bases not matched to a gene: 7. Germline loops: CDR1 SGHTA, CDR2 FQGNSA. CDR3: CASSFARGLGTEAFF. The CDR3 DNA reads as TGTGCCAGCAGCTTCGCCAGGGGGCTAGGCACTGAAGCTTTCTTT.

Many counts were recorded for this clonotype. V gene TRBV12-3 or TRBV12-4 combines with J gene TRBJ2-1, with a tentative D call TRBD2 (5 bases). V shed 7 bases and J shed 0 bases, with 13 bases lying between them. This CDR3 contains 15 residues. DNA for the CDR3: TGTGCCAGCATTCAAGCGGCCAGCTCCTACAATGAGCAGTTCTTC. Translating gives CASIQAASSYNEQFF.

The CDR3 DNA follows: TGTGCCAGCAGCCGGGGCGAGGGAGGAGATACGCAGCATTTT. It codes for CASSRGEGGDTQHF. The chain uses TRBV3-1 and TRBJ2-3, with a possible D match to TRBD1 (5 bases). The better agreement between TRBJ1-5 and the DNA end casts doubt on the J call. The germline V gene has CDR1 LGHDT and CDR2 YNNKEL (reference sequence). The CDR3 loop spans 14 amino acids.

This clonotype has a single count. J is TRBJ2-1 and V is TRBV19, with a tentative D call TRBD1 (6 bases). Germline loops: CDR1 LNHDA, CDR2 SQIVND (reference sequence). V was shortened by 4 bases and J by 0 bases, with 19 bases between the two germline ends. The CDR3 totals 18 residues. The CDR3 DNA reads TGTGCCAGTAGTAGGGGGCCCCGAAGCGTAAACTCCTACAATGAGCAGTTCTTC. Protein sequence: CASSRGPRSVNSYNEQFF.

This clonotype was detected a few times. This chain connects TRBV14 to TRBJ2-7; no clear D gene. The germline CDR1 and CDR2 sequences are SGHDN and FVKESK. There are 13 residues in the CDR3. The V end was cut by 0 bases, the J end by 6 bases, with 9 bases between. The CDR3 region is CASSQDRTSEQYF. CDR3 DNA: TGTGCCAGCAGCCAAGACAGGACGAGCGAGCAGTACTTC.

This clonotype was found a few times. CDR3 region: CASSQEGTSEETQYF. For the CDR3, the DNA is TGTGCCAGCAGCCAAGAGGGGACTAGTGAAGAGACCCAGTACTTC. This rearrangement joins TRBV3-1 to TRBJ2-5; 8 bases agree with TRBD2. The ends lost 0 bases at V and 3 bases at J; junction bases unmatched: 3. CDR3 length: 15 amino acids. Germline V CDR1 and CDR2: LGHDT, YNNKEL (reference sequence).

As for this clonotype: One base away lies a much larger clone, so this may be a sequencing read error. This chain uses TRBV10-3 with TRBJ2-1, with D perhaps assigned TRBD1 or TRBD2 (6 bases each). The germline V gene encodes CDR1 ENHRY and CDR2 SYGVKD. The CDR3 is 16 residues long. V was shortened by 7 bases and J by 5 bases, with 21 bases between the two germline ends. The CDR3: CAITSTLVGGNNEQFF. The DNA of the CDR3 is TGTGCCATCACCTCGACACTAGTGGGGGGCAACAATGAGCAGTTCTTC.

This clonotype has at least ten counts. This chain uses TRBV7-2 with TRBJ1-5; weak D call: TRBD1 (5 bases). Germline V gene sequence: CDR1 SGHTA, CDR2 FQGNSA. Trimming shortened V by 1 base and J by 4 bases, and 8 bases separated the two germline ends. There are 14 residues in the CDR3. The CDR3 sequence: CASSLGGKNQPQHF. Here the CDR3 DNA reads TGTGCCAGCAGCTTAGGGGGGAAGAATCAGCCCCAGCATTTT. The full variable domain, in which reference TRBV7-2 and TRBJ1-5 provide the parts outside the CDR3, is GAGVSQSPSNKVTEKGKDVELRCDPISGHTALYWYRQSLGQGLEFLIYFQGNSAPDKSGLPSDRFSAERTGGSVSTLTIQRTQQEDSAVYLCASSLGGKNQPQHFGDGTRLSIL.

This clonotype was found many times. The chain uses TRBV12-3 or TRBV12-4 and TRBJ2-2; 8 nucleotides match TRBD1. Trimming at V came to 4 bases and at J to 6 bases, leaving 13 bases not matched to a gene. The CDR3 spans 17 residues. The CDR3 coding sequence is TGTGCCAGCAGTTCTCAGGGGGCCACGCCGTGGGCCGGGGAGCTGTTTTTT. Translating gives CASSSQGATPWAGELFF.

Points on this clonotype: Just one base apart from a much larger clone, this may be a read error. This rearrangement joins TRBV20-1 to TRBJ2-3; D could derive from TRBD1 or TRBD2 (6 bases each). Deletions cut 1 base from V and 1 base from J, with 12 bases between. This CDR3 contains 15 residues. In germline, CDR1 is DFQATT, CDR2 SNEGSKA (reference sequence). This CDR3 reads CSARVTGTGTDTQYF. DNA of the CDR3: TGCAGTGCTAGAGTCACAGGGACTGGCACAGATACGCAGTATTTT.

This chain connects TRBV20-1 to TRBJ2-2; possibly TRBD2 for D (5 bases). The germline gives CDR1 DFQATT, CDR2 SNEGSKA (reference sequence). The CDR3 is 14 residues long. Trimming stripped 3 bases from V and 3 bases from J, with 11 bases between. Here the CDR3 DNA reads TGCAGTGCTAGGGGGAGATCCTACACCGGGGAGCTGTTTTTT. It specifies CSARGRSYTGELFF.

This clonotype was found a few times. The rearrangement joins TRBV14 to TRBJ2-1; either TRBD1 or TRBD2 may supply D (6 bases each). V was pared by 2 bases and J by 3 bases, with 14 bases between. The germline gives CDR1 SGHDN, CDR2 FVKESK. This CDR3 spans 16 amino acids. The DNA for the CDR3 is TGTGCCAGCAGCCAACGCGGGGACACTGACTACAATGAGCAGTTCTTC. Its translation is CASSQRGDTDYNEQFF.

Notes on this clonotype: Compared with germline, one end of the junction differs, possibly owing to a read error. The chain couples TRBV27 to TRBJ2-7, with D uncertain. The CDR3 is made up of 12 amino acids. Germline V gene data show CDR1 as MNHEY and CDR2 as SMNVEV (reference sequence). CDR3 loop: CASSSTAYEQYF. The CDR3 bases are TGTGCCAGTAGTTCGACGGCCTACGAGCAGTACTTC.

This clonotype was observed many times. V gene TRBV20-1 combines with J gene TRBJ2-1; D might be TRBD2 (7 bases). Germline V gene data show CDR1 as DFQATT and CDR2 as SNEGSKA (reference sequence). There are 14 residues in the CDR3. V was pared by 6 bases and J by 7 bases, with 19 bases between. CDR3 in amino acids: CSAPGVAGLNEQFF. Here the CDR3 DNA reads TGCAGTGCCCCAGGGGTAGCGGGTTTGAATGAGCAGTTCTTC.

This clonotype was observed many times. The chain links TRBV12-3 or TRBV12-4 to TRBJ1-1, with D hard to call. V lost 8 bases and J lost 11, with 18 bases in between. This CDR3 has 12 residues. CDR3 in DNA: TGTGCCAGCCAGGACCAGAGGAGTGAGGCTTTCTTT. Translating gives CASQDQRSEAFF.

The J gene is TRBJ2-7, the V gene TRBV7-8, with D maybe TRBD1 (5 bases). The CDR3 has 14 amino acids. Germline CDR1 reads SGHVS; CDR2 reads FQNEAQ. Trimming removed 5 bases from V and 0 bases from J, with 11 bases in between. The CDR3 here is CASSPSTASYEQYF. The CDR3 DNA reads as TGTGCCAGCAGCCCCTCGACAGCCTCCTACGAGCAGTACTTC.

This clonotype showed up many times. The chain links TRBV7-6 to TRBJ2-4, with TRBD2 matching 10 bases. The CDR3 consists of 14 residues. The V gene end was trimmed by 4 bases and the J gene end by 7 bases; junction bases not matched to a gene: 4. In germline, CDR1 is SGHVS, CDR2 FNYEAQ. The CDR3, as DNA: TGTGCCAGCAGCTCGGGACTAGCGATGAACATTCAGTACTTC. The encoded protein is CASSSGLAMNIQYF.

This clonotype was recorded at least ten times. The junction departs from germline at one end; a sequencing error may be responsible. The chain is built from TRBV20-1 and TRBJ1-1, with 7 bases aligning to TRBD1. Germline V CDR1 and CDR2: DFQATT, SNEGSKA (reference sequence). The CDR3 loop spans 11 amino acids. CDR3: CSAIGTAEAFF. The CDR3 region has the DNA TGCAGTGCTATTGGGACAGCTGAGGCTTTCTTT.

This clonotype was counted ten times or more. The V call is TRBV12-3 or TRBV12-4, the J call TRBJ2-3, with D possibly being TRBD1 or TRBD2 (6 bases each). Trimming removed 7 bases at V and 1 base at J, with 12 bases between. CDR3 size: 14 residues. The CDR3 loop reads CASIRGAGTDTQYF. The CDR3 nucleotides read TGTGCCAGCATTAGGGGGGCGGGCACAGATACGCAGTATTTT.

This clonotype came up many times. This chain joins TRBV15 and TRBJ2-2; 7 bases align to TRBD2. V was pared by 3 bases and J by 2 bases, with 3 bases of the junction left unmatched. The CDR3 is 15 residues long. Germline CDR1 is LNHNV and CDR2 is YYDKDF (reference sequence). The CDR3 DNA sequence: TGTGCCACCAGCAGGCGGGAGTCCAACACCGGGGAGCTGTTTTTT. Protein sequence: CATSRRESNTGELFF.

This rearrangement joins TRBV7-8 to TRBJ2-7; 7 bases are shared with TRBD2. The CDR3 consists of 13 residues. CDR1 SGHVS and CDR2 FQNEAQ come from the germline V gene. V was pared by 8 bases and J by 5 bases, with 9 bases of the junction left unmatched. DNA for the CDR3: TGTGCCAGCCGGGACGGGAGGCTCAACGAGCAGTACTTC. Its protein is CASRDGRLNEQYF.

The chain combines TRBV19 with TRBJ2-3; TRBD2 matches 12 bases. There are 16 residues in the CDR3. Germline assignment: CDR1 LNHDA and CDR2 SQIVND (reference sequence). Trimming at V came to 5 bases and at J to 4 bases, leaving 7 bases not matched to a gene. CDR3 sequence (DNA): TGTGCCAGTAGTCCCAGACTAGCGGGAGTTCCAGATACGCAGTATTTT. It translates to CASSPRLAGVPDTQYF.

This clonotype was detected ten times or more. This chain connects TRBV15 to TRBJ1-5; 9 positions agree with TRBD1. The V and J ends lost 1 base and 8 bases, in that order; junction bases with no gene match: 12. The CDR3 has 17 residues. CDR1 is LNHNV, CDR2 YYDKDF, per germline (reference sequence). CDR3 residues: CATSRGPRQGDVKPQHF. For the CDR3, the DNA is TGTGCCACCAGCAGAGGACCGAGACAGGGGGACGTAAAGCCCCAGCATTTT.

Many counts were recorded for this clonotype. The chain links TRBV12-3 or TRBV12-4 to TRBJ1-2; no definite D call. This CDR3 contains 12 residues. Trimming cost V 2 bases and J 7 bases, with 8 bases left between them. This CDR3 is CASSLSLGGYTF. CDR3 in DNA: TGTGCCAGCAGTTTAAGCCTCGGTGGCTACACCTTC.

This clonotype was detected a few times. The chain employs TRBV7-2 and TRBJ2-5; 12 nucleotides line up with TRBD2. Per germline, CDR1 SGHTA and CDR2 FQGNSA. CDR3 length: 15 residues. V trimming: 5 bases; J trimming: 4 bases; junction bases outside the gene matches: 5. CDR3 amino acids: CASSPSGGARETQYF. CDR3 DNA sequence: TGTGCCAGCAGCCCTAGCGGGGGGGCTAGAGAGACCCAGTACTTC.

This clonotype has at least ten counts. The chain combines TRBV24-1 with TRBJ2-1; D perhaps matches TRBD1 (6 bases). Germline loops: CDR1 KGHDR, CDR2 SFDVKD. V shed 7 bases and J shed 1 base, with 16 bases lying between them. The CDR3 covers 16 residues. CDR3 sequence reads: CATRGWVDRSYNEQFF. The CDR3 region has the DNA TGTGCCACCAGAGGGTGGGTGGACAGATCCTACAATGAGCAGTTCTTC.

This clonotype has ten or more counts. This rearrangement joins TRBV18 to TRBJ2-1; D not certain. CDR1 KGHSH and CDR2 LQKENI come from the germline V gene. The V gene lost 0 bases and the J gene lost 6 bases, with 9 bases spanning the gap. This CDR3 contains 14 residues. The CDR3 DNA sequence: TGTGCCAGCTCACCACCTTGGACGTTCAATGAGCAGTTCTTC. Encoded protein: CASSPPWTFNEQFF.